This T cell receptor (beta chain) was obtained from a study of cytomegalovirus exposure and HLA in healthy donors. It was with 60 Vbeta and 13 Jbeta primers that the PCR ran. Profiled with immunoSEQ multiplex PCR; TCRdb holds only in-frame clones, not every one. The table lists fewer than 200,000 clones, approximately 82% of them singletons. Sequenced material: PBMCs. The sequence was collected from a man between 40 and 49 years old in good health and CMV-seropositive.

The CDR3 spells CASTGLASSSYEQYF. The CDR3 nucleotides are TGTGCCAGCACTGGACTAGCAAGCAGCTCCTACGAGCAGTACTTC. The rearrangement joins TRBV6-1 to TRBJ2-7, with 8 bases matching TRBD2. The ends lost 7 bases at V and 0 bases at J; junction bases unmatched: 8. Germline V lookup: CDR1 MNHNS, CDR2 SASEGT. The CDR3 sequence is 15 residues long.